A selection of T cell receptor beta chains follows, all from one sample in a study of blood T cell repertoires in COVID-19. TCRdb's table, derived via immunoSEQ multiplex PCR, lists solely in-frame clones and lacks some. The data hold about 480,000 clones, with approximately 92% observed a single time. The specimen sequenced was peripheral blood. The source of these receptors is a man younger than 35 with COVID-19, enrolled during active disease. Both conserved end residues are part of each CDR3. D genes are given only for firm matches. Size is stated for part of the rows, as once, few or many counts, or as a class when the clone is expanded.

V gene	J gene	clone size	D gene	CDR3 protein	CDR3 DNA
TRBV2	TRBJ1-5	NA	NA	CASSDFRTGQPQHF	TGTGCCAGCAGTGACTTCCGGACGGGGCAGCCCCAGCATTTT
TRBV18	TRBJ2-3	NA	NA	CASSPPLGPATQYF	TGTGCCAGCTCACCACCACTGGGCCCAGCTACGCAGTATTTT
TRBV6-5	TRBJ2-1	NA	TRBD2	CASRAASGGAYEQFF	TGTGCCAGCAGGGCAGCTAGCGGGGGGGCTTATGAGCAGTTCTTC
TRBV11-2	TRBJ2-4	NA	NA	CASTPGSDIQYF	TGTGCCAGCACCCCAGGGTCAGATATTCAGTACTTC
TRBV5-1	TRBJ1-4	NA	NA	CASSYGTSGEKLFF	TGCGCCAGCAGCTACGGGACAAGCGGTGAAAAACTGTTTTTT
TRBV4-1	TRBJ2-1	NA	TRBD2	CASSQDTQLAASNEQFF	TGCGCCAGCAGCCAAGATACTCAACTAGCGGCTAGCAATGAGCAGTTCTTC
TRBV5-1	TRBJ2-3	NA	TRBD2	CASSLRGGGSDTQYF	TGCGCCAGCAGCTTGCGGGGCGGGGGGTCAGATACGCAGTATTTT
TRBV19	TRBJ1-6	few	TRBD1	CASSLTGLESPLHF	TGTGCCAGTAGCCTGACAGGGTTAGAGTCACCCCTCCACTTT
TRBV2	TRBJ2-7	NA	TRBD1	CASRRTGRIDEQYF	TGTGCCAGCAGGCGGACAGGGAGGATCGACGAGCAGTACTTC
TRBV11-3	TRBJ2-5	NA	TRBD2	CASSQRTSGRAPETQYF	TGTGCCAGCAGCCAACGTACTAGCGGGAGGGCCCCCGAGACCCAGTACTTC
TRBV7-2	TRBJ1-3	NA	TRBD1	CASSLQGALGNTIYF	TGTGCCAGCAGCTTGCAGGGGGCGTTAGGAAACACCATATATTTT
TRBV3-1/TRBV3-2	TRBJ2-1	NA	NA	CASSGPGQLTYNEQFF	TGTGCCAGCAGCGGACCGGGACAATTAACCTACAATGAGCAGTTCTTC
TRBV11-2	TRBJ2-4	NA	TRBD2	CASSNGGAGGFQYF	TGTGCCAGCAGCAATGGGGGAGCGGGGGGATTTCAGTACTTC
TRBV27	TRBJ1-5	NA	NA	CASSRGGLNQPQHF	TGTGCCAGCAGTCGCGGGGGGCTCAATCAGCCCCAGCATTTT
TRBV6-5	TRBJ1-1	NA	NA	CASSSDTGSEAFF	TGTGCCAGCAGCTCGGATACAGGGTCTGAAGCTTTCTTT
TRBV18	TRBJ2-1	NA	NA	CASSPYNNEQFF	TGTGCCAGCTCCCCATATAACAATGAGCAGTTCTTC
TRBV28	TRBJ2-7	NA	TRBD2	CASSEREGSYEQYF	TGTGCCAGCAGTGAGCGGGAGGGCTCCTACGAGCAGTACTTC
TRBV30	TRBJ1-5	NA	TRBD1	CAWSRGRDQPQHF	TGTGCCTGGAGCAGGGGGCGGGATCAGCCCCAGCATTTT
TRBV27	TRBJ1-2	NA	NA	CASSLYRDFGGYTF	TGTGCCAGCAGTTTATACCGGGACTTCGGGGGCTACACCTTC
TRBV4-2	TRBJ1-3	NA	TRBD1	CASSQEGTAGNTIYF	TGTGCCAGCAGCCAAGAGGGGACAGCTGGAAACACCATATATTTT
TRBV5-5	TRBJ1-5	NA	TRBD1	CASSLAGGQPQHF	TGTGCCAGCAGCTTGGCAGGGGGTCAGCCCCAGCATTTT
TRBV15	TRBJ1-3	NA	NA	CATSRDFGPSGNTIYF	TGTGCCACCAGCAGAGATTTCGGTCCCTCTGGAAACACCATATATTTT
TRBV29-1	TRBJ2-5	NA	NA	CSVDLWDSKETQYF	TGCAGCGTTGATTTGTGGGACTCTAAAGAGACCCAGTACTTC
TRBV13	TRBJ2-7	many	NA	CASSGSLSSYEQYF	TGTGCCAGCAGTGGTAGTTTGAGCTCCTACGAGCAGTACTTC
TRBV6-1	TRBJ2-5	NA	TRBD1	CASSGGTGRVQETQYF	TGTGCCAGCAGTGGGGGGACAGGGCGAGTCCAAGAGACCCAGTACTTC
TRBV5-1	TRBJ2-3	NA	TRBD1	CASSLGNRGWTDTQYF	TGCGCCAGCAGCTTGGGAAACAGGGGGTGGACAGATACGCAGTATTTT
TRBV7-9	TRBJ2-1	NA	NA	CASSLRQGTYNEQFF	TGTGCCAGCAGCTTAAGGCAGGGTACCTACAATGAGCAGTTCTTC
TRBV19	TRBJ2-5	NA	TRBD2	CASSMLAGGRQETQYF	TGTGCCAGTAGTATGCTAGCGGGGGGGCGGCAAGAGACCCAGTACTTC